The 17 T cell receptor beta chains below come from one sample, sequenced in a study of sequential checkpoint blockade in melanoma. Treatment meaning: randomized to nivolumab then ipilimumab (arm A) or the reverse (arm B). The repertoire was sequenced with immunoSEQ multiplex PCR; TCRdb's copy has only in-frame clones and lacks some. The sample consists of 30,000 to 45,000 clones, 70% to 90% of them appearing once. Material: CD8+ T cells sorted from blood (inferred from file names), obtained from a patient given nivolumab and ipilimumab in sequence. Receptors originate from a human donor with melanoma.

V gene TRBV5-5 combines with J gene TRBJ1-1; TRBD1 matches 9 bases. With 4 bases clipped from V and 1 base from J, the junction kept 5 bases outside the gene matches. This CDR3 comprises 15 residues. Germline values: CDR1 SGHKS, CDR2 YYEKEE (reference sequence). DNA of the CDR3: TGTGCCAGCAGCGAACAGGGGGCTGCGAACACTGAAGCTTTCTTT. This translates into CASSEQGAANTEAFF.

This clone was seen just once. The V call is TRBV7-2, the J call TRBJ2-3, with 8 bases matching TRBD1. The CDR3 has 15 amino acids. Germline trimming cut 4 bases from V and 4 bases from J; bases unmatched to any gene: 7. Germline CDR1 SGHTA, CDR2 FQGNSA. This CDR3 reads CASSSDRESADTQYF. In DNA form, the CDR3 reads TGTGCCAGCAGCTCGGACAGGGAGTCGGCAGATACGCAGTATTTT.

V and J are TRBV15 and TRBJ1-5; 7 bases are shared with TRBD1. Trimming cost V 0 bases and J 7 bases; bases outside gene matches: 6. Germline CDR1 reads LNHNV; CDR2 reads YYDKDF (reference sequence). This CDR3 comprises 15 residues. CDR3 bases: TGTGCCACCAGCAGAGATCAGGGGGTAAGGCAGCCCCAGCATTTT. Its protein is CATSRDQGVRQPQHF. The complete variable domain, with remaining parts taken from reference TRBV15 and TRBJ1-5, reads DAMVIQNPRYQVTQFGKPVTLSCSQTLNHNVMYWYQQKSSQAPKLLFHYYDKDFNNEADTPDNFQSRRPNTSFCFLDIRSPGLGDTAMYLCATSRDQGVRQPQHFGDGTRLSIL.

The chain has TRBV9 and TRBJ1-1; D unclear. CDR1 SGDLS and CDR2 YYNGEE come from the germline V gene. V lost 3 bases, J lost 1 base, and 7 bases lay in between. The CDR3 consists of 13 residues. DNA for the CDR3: TGTGCCAGCAGCGCCGTCGGGAACACTGAAGCTTTCTTT. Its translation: CASSAVGNTEAFF.

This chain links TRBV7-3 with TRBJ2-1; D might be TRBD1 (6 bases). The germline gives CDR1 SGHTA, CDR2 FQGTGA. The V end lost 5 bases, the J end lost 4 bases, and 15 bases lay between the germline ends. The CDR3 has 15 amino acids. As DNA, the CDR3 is TGTGCCAGCAGCAGGGCTCGGACAGCATACAATGAGCAGTTCTTC. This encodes CASSRARTAYNEQFF.

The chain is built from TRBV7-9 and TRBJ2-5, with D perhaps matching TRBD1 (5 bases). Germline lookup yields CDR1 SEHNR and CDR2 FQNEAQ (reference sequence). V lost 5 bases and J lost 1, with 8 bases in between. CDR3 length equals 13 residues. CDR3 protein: CASSPTAQETQYF. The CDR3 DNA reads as TGTGCCAGCAGCCCGACAGCCCAAGAGACCCAGTACTTC.

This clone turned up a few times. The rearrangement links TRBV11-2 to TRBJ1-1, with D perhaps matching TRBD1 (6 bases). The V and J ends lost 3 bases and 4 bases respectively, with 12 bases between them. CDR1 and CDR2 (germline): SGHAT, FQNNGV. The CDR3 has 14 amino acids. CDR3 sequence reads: CASSLGGGSTEAFF. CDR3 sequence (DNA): TGTGCCAGCAGCTTGGGAGGGGGGAGCACTGAAGCTTTCTTT.

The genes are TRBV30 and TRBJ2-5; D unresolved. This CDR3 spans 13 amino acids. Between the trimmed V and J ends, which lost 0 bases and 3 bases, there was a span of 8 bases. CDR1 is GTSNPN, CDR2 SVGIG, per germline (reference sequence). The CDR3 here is CAWSVTSEETQYF. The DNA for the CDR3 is TGTGCCTGGAGTGTAACCTCGGAAGAGACCCAGTACTTC.

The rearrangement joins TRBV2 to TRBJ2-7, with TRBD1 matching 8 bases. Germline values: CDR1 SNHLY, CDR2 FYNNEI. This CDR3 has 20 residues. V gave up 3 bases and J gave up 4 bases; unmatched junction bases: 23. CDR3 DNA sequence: TGTGCCAGCAGTGAGACAGGGGTTTCATATACTCCCTGGGGATTATACGAGCAGTACTTC. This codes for CASSETGVSYTPWGLYEQYF.

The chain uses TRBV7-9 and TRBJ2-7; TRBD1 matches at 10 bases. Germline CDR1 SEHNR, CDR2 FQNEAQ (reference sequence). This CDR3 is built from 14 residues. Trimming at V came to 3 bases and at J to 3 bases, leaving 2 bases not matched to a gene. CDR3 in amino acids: CASSFRDRGYEQYF. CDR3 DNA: TGTGCCAGCAGCTTCCGGGACAGGGGCTACGAGCAGTACTTC.

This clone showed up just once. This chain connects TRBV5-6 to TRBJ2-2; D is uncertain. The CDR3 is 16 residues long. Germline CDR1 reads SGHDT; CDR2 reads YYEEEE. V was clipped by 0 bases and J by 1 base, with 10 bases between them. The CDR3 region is CASSLALNMNTGELFF. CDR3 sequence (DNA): TGTGCCAGCAGCTTGGCTCTAAATATGAACACCGGGGAGCTGTTTTTT.

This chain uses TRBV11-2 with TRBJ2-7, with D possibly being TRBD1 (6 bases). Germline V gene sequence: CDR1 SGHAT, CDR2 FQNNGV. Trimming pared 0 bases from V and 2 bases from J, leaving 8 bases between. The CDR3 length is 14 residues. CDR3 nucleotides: TGTGCCAGCAGCTTAGATCCAGGGGCCTACGAGCAGTACGTC. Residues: CASSLDPGAYEQYV.

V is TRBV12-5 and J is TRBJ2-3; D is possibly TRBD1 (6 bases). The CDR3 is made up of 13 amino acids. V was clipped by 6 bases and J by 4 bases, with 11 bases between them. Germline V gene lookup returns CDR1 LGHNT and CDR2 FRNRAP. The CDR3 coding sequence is TGTGCTAGTGGACCAACAGGGCCAGATACGCAGTATTTT. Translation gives CASGPTGPDTQYF.

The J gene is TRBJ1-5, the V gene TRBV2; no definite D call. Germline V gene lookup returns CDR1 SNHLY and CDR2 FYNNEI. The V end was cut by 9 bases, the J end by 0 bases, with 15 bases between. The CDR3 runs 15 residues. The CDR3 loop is CASGGGPDSNQPQHF. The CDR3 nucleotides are TGTGCCAGTGGAGGAGGGCCAGATAGCAATCAGCCCCAGCATTTT. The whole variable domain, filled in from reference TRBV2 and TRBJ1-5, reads EPEVTQTPSHQVTQMGQEVILRCVPISNHLYFYWYRQILGQKVEFLVSFYNNEISEKSEIFDDQFSVERPDGSNFTLKIRSTKLEDSAMYFCASGGGPDSNQPQHFGDGTRLSIL.

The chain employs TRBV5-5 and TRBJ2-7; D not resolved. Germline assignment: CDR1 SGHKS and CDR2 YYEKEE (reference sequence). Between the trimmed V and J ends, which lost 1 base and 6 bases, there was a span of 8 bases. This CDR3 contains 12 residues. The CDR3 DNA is TGTGCCAGCAGCTTGTGGCTTGGCGAGCAGTACTTC. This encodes CASSLWLGEQYF. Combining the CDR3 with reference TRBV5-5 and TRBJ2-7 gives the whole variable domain DAGVTQSPTHLIKTRGQQVTLRCSPISGHKSVSWYQQVLGQGPQFIFQYYEKEERGRGNFPDRFSARQFPNYSSELNVNALLLGDSALYLCASSLWLGEQYFGPGTRLTVT.

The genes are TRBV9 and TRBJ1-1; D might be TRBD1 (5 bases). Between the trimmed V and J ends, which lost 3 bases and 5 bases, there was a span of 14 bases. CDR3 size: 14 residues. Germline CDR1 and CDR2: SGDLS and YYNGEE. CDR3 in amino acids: CASSAPRGGTEAFF. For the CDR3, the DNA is TGTGCCAGCAGCGCTCCTAGGGGTGGTACTGAAGCTTTCTTT. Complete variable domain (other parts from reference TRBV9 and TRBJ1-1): DSGVTQTPKHLITATGQRVTLRCSPRSGDLSVYWYQQSLDQGLQFLIQYYNGEERAKGNILERFSAQQFPDLHSELNLSSLELGDSALYFCASSAPRGGTEAFFGQGTRLTVV.

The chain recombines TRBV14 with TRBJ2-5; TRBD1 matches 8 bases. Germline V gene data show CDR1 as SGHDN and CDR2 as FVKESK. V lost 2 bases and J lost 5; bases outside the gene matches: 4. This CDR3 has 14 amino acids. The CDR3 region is CASSQWTGRETQYF. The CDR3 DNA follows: TGTGCCAGCAGCCAATGGACAGGGAGGGAGACCCAGTACTTC. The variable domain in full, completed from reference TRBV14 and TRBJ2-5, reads EAGVTQFPSHSVIEKGQTVTLRCDPISGHDNLYWYRRVMGKEIKFLLHFVKESKQDESGMPNNRFLAERTGGTYSTLKVQPAELEDSGVYFCASSQWTGRETQYFGPGTRLLVL.